The sequence of this TCR beta chain was determined in a study of blood T cell repertoires in COVID-19. Study summary: The United States, Italy and Spain supplied acute and convalescent COVID-19 samples. In each case, the material was cDNA or gDNA derived from T cells, B-cell-depleted T cells, or PBMCs.

Trimming took 2 bases from V and 5 from J, leaving 18 bases between them. In germline, CDR1 is MDHEN, CDR2 SYDVKM. This CDR3 is built from 16 residues. Method: immunoSEQ multiplex PCR; TCRdb's copy keeps in-frame clones and lacks some. Of 150,000 to 200,000 clones in the sample, more than 80% were seen once. This sequence was found in a woman aged 60-75 years with acute or convalescent COVID-19. The J gene is TRBJ2-5, the V gene TRBV28, with D perhaps TRBD2 (6 bases). The specimen sequenced was peripheral blood. The CDR3 sequence is CASSLRELAEPETQYF. The CDR3 bases are TGTGCCAGCAGTTTAAGGGAACTAGCTGAGCCGGAGACCCAGTACTTC.